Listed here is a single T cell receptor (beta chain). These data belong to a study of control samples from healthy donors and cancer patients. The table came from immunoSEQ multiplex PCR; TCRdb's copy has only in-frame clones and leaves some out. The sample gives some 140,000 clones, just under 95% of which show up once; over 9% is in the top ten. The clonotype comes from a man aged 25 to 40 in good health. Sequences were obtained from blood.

The CDR3 loop reads CASSQSLNQPQHF. The CDR3 nucleotides read TGTGCCAGCAGCCAGTCCTTGAATCAGCCCCAGCATTTT. This chain connects TRBV14 to TRBJ1-5, with D unclear. CDR1 is SGHDN and CDR2 is FVKESK in the germline V gene. The V gene lost 3 bases and the J gene lost 4 bases, with 7 bases spanning the gap. The CDR3 covers 13 residues.